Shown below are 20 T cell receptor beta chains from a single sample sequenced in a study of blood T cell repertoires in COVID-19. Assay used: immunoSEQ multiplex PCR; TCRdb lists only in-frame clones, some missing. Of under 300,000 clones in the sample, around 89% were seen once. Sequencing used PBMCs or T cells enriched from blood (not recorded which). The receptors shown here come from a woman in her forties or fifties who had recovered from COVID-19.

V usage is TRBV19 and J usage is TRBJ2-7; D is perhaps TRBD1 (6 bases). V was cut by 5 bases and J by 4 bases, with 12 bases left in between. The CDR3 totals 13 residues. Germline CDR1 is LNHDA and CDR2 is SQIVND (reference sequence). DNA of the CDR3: TGTGCCAGTAGTTACCAGGACAGATACGAGCAGTACTTC. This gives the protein CASSYQDRYEQYF.

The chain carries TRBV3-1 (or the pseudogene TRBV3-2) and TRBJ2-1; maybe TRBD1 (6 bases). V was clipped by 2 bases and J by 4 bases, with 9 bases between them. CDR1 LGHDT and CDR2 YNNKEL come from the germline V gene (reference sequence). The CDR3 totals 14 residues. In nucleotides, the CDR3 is TGTGCCAGCAGCCAAACAGGGACGTACAATGAGCAGTTCTTC. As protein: CASSQTGTYNEQFF.

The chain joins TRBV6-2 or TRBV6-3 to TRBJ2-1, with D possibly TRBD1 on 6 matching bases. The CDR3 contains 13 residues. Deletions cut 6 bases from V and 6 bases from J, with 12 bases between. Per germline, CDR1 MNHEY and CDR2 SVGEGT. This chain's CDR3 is CASSLDSVNEQFF. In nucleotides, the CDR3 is TGTGCCAGCAGCTTGGACAGCGTCAATGAGCAGTTCTTC.

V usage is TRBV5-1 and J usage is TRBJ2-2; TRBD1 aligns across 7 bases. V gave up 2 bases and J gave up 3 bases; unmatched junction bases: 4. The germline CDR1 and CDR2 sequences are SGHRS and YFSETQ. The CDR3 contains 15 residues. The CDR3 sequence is CASSLQGFDTGELFF. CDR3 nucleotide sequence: TGCGCCAGCAGCTTACAGGGGTTCGACACCGGGGAGCTGTTTTTT.

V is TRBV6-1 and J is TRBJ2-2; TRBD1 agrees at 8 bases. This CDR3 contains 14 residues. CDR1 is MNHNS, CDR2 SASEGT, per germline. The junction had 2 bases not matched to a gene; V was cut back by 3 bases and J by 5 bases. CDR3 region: CASSEHRGTGELFF. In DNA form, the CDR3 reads TGTGCCAGCAGTGAGCACAGGGGGACCGGGGAGCTGTTTTTT.

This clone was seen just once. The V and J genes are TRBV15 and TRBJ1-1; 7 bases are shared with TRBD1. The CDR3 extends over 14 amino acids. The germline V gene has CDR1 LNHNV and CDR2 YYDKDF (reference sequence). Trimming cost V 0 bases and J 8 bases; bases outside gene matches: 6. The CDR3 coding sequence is TGTGCCACCAGCAGAGATGTCGGGACAGTCGAAGCTTTCTTT. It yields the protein CATSRDVGTVEAFF. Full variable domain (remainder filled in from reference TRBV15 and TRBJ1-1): DAMVIQNPRYQVTQFGKPVTLSCSQTLNHNVMYWYQQKSSQAPKLLFHYYDKDFNNEADTPDNFQSRRPNTSFCFLDIRSPGLGDTAMYLCATSRDVGTVEAFFGQGTRLTVV.

DNA for the CDR3: TGTGCCAGCAGTTACCAAACAGGGGTACGTCAGCCCCAGCATTTT. Encoded protein: CASSYQTGVRQPQHF. This chain connects TRBV6-2 or TRBV6-3 to TRBJ1-5, with 7 positions matching TRBD1. The junction had 7 bases not matched to a gene; V was cut back by 2 bases and J by 6 bases. Germline values: CDR1 MNHEY, CDR2 SVGEGT. The CDR3 has 15 residues.

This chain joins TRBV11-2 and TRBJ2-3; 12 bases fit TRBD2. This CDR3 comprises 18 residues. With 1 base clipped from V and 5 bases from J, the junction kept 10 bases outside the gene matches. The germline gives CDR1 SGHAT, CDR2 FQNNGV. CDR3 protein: CASSLVGTSGPGKDTQYF. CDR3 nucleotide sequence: TGTGCCAGCAGCTTAGTGGGGACTAGCGGGCCAGGGAAAGATACGCAGTATTTT.

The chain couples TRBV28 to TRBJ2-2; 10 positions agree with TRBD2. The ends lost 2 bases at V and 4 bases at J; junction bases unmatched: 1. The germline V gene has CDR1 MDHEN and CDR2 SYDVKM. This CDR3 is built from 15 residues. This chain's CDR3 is CASSLRLAGTGELFF. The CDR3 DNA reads TGTGCCAGCAGTTTAAGACTAGCGGGCACCGGGGAGCTGTTTTTT.

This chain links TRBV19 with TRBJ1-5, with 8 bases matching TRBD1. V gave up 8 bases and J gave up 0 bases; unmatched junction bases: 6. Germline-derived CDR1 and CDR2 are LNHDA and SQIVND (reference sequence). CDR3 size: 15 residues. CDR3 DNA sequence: TGTGCCAGTGCCGACAGGGGTTATAGCAATCAGCCCCAGCATTTT. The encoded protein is CASADRGYSNQPQHF.

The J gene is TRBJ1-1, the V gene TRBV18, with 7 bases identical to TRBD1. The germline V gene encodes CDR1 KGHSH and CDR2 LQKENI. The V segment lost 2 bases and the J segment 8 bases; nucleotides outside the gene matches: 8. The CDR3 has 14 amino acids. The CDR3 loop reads CASSPRGLAREAFF. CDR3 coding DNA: TGTGCCAGCTCACCAAGGGGGCTCGCCAGGGAAGCTTTCTTT.

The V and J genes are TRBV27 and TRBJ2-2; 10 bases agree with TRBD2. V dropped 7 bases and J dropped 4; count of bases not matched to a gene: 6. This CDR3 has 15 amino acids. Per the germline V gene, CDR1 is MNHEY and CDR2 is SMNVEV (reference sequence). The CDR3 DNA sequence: TGTGCCAGCACCCGTCTAGCGGGAGTCACCGGGGAGCTGTTTTTT. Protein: CASTRLAGVTGELFF.

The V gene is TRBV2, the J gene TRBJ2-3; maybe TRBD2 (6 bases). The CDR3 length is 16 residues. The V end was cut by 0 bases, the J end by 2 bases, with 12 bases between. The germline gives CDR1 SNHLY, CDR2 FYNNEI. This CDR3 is CASSEAPGLPTDTQYF. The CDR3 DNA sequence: TGTGCCAGCAGTGAAGCGCCCGGACTACCCACAGATACGCAGTATTTT.

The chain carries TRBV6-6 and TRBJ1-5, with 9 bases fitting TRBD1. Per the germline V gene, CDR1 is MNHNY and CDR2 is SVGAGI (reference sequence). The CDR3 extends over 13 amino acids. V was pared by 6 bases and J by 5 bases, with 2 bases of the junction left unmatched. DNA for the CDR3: TGTGCCAGCAGCAGGACAGGGGATCAGCCCCAGCATTTT. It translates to CASSRTGDQPQHF.

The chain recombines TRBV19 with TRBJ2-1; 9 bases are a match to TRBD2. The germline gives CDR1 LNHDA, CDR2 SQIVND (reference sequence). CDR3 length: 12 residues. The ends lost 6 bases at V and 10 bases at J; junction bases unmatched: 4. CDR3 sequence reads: CASRRAGGEQFF. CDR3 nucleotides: TGTGCCAGTAGAAGAGCGGGAGGCGAGCAGTTCTTC.

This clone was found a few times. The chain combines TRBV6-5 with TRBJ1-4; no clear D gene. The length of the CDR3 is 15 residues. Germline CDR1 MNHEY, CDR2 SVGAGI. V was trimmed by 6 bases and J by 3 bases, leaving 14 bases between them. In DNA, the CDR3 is TGTGCCAGCAGGGAGGATTTATCTTCTAATGAAAAACTGTTTTTT. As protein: CASREDLSSNEKLFF.

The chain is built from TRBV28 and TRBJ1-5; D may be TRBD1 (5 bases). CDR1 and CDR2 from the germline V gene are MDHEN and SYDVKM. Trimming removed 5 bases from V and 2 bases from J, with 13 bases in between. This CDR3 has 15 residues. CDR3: CASSPPGIGNQPQHF. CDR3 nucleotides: TGTGCCAGCAGTCCTCCAGGGATAGGCAATCAGCCCCAGCATTTT.

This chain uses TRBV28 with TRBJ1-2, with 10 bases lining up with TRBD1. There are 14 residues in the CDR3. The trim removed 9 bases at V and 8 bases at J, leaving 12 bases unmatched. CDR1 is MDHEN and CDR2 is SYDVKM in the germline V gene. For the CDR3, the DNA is TGTGCCAGTAAAGGTGGGGGGACAGGGGTCGGCTACACCTTC. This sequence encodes CASKGGGTGVGYTF.

The CDR3 loop is CASSFTGKNTEAFF. The DNA for the CDR3 is TGTGCCAGCAGTTTCACAGGGAAAAACACTGAAGCTTTCTTT. The chain is built from TRBV28 and TRBJ1-1; maybe TRBD1 (6 bases). This CDR3 region has 14 residues. In germline, CDR1 is MDHEN, CDR2 SYDVKM. With 3 bases removed from V and 2 bases from J, the gap between germline ends came to 10 bases.

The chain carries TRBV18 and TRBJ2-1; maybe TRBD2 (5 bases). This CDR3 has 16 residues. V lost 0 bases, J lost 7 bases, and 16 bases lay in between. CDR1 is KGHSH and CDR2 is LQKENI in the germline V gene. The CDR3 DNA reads TGTGCCAGCTCACCACCGCCCGGGATATCGGGTAATGAGCAGTTCTTC. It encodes CASSPPPGISGNEQFF.